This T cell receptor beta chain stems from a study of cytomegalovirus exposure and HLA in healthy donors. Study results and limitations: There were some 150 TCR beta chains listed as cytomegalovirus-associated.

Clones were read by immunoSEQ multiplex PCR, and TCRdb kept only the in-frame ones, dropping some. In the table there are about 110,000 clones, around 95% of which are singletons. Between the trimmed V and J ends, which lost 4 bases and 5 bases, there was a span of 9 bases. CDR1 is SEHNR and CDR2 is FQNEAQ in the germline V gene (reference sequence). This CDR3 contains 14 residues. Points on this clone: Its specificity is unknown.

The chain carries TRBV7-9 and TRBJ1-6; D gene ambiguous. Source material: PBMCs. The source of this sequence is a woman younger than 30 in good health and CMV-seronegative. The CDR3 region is CASSSPADNSPLHF. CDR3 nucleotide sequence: TGTGCCAGCAGCTCCCCGGCGGATAATTCACCCCTCCACTTT.